This is a list of T cell receptor beta chains from one sample in a study of blood T cells in healthy people across ages. TCRdb recomputed calls from the 5' RACE reads with MiXCR, one row per CDR3 protein. The table shows 580,000 or so distinct CDR3 sequences, with roughly 48% occurring only once. Sample: blood. Every receptor here comes from a man older than 75 in good health. Each CDR3 is given with its conserved first and last residue. A D gene is named only where the DNA matches it firmly. For some rows the clone size is stated as once, few or many, or as a class when expanded; others skip it.

J | V | D | size | CDR3 | DNA
TRBJ1-5 | TRBV6-1 | TRBD1 | many | CASSDDREVQPQHF | TGTGCCAGCAGTGACGACAGGGAGGTTCAGCCCCAGCATTTT
TRBJ2-7 | TRBV12-3/TRBV12-4 | TRBD1 | . | CASSLGGTVTYEQYF | TGTGCCAGCAGTTTAGGGGGGACAGTTACCTACGAGCAGTACTTC
TRBJ2-3 | TRBV20-1 | TRBD1 | . | CSALTGTGGPTDTQYF | TGCAGTGCTCTCACCGGGACAGGGGGACCCACAGATACGCAGTATTTT
TRBJ2-4 | TRBV11-2 | . | . | CASSAQTVLAKNIQYF | TGTGCCAGCAGCGCCCAGACAGTACTAGCCAAAAACATTCAGTACTTC
TRBJ2-5 | TRBV7-9 | . | . | CASSSNRAAGSAHGQYF | TGTGCCAGCAGCTCAAACCGGGCAGCGGGCTCGGCTCACGGGCAGTACTTC
TRBJ2-7 | TRBV6-1 | . | . | CASSVDGGQAQYF | TGTGCCAGCAGTGTAGACGGAGGGCAGGCCCAGTACTTC
TRBJ1-2 | TRBV6-6 | . | . | CASQTLGGDDYGYTF | TGTGCCAGTCAGACACTCGGGGGAGATGACTATGGCTACACCTTC
TRBJ1-4 | TRBV18 | . | . | CASSPSADREEKLFF | TGTGCCAGCTCTCCTTCAGCAGACCGAGAAGAAAAACTGTTTTTT
TRBJ2-2 | TRBV6-5 | . | many | CASSYRVGTGELFF | TGTGCCAGCAGCTACAGGGTGGGCACCGGGGAGCTGTTTTTT
TRBJ1-1 | TRBV20-1 | . | . | CSARHARLQVNTEAFF | TGCAGTGCGAGACACGCCCGATTACAGGTGAACACTGAAGCTTTCTTT
TRBJ2-5 | TRBV5-1 | . | . | CASSWETAQETQYF | TGCGCCAGCAGCTGGGAAACAGCACAAGAGACCCAGTACTTC
TRBJ1-2 | TRBV27 | . | . | CASSLSSVVNYGYTF | TGTGCCAGCAGTTTATCCTCAGTCGTTAACTATGGCTACACCTTC
TRBJ1-2 | TRBV7-8 | TRBD1 | . | CASSETQGVNYGYTF | TGTGCCAGCAGCGAAACACAGGGGGTTAACTATGGCTACACCTTC
TRBJ2-3 | TRBV5-1 | . | . | CASSLERGPSTDTQYF | TGCGCCAGCAGCTTGGAACGGGGGCCGAGCACAGATACGCAGTATTTT
TRBJ2-1 | TRBV4-2 | . | . | CASSQDINSYNEQFF | TGTGCCAGCAGCCAAGATATCAACTCCTACAATGAGCAGTTCTTC
TRBJ2-5 | TRBV28 | . | . | CAGAVGAGATQYF | TGTGCCGGGGCGGTAGGGGCTGGAGCGACCCAGTACTTC
TRBJ2-2 | TRBV5-1 | . | . | CASSVTTTVNTGELFF | TGCGCCAGCAGCGTGACCACGACAGTTAACACCGGGGAGCTGTTTTTT
TRBJ2-5 | TRBV5-1 | . | . | CASSSSVTPGPSAYF | TGCGCCAGCAGCTCATCTGTAACCCCGGGCCCATCGGCGTACTTC
TRBJ2-3 | TRBV7-3 | TRBD2 | . | CASSAGTSGTDTQYF | TGTGCCAGCAGCGCCGGGACTAGCGGCACAGATACGCAGTATTTT
TRBJ2-1 | TRBV28 | . | . | CASSALGGIYDEQFF | TGTGCCAGCAGTGCGCTCGGCGGGATATACGATGAGCAGTTCTTC
TRBJ2-3 | TRBV29-1 | . | . | CSVDRAGSTDTQYF | TGCAGCGTGGACCGCGCGGGGTCCACAGATACGCAGTATTTT
TRBJ2-5 | TRBV7-2 | TRBD2 | . | CASSTLAGGEAETQYF | TGTGCCAGCAGCACACTAGCGGGAGGGGAGGCGGAGACCCAGTACTTC
TRBJ1-2 | TRBV6-6 | . | . | CASRTANYGYTF | TGTGCCAGCAGGACAGCTAACTATGGCTACACCTTC
TRBJ1-2 | TRBV9 | TRBD1 | few | CASSAQGQAASISGYTF | TGTGCCAGCAGCGCTCAAGGACAGGCAGCGTCTATTAGTGGCTACACCTTC
TRBJ2-5 | TRBV5-4 | . | . | CASSSSLGQQYF | TGTGCCAGCAGCTCCAGCTTAGGTCAGCAGTACTTC
TRBJ2-7 | TRBV7-2 | . | many | CASSPRGGSYEQYF | TGTGCCAGCAGCCCCAGGGGGGGTTCCTACGAGCAGTACTTC
TRBJ1-1 | TRBV7-2 | . | . | CASSLRGDGRTEAFF | TGTGCCAGCAGCCTCCGGGGCGACGGACGGACTGAAGCTTTCTTT
TRBJ2-4 | TRBV5-1 | TRBD1 | . | CASSSGTGGAGNIQYF | TGCGCCAGCAGCTCCGGGACAGGGGGCGCAGGAAACATTCAGTACTTC
TRBJ2-3 | TRBV29-1 | . | . | CSVEGPTSWRGTVTDTQYF | TGCAGCGTTGAAGGCCCCACCTCGTGGAGGGGGACGGTTACAGATACGCAGTATTTT
TRBJ1-2 | TRBV20-1 | TRBD1 | once | CSAPRTGGSYGYTF | TGCAGTGCCCCCCGGACAGGGGGGAGCTATGGCTACACCTTC
TRBJ2-5 | TRBV7-9 | TRBD1 | . | CASSPDRVIVETQYF | TGTGCCAGCAGCCCGGACAGGGTGATTGTTGAGACCCAGTACTTC
TRBJ1-2 | TRBV20-1 | . | . | CSARINYGYTF | TGCAGTGCTAGAATAAACTATGGCTACACCTTC
TRBJ2-3 | TRBV9 | TRBD2 | . | CASSAIAGLGPDTQYF | TGTGCCAGCAGCGCGATAGCGGGACTCGGGCCAGATACGCAGTATTTT
TRBJ2-2 | TRBV2 | TRBD1 | . | CASNLDRATGELFF | TGTGCCAGCAACCTGGACAGGGCTACCGGGGAGCTGTTTTTT
TRBJ2-3 | TRBV7-2 | TRBD2 | . | CASSLLAGLSDTQYF | TGTGCCAGCAGCTTACTAGCGGGGTTATCAGATACGCAGTATTTT